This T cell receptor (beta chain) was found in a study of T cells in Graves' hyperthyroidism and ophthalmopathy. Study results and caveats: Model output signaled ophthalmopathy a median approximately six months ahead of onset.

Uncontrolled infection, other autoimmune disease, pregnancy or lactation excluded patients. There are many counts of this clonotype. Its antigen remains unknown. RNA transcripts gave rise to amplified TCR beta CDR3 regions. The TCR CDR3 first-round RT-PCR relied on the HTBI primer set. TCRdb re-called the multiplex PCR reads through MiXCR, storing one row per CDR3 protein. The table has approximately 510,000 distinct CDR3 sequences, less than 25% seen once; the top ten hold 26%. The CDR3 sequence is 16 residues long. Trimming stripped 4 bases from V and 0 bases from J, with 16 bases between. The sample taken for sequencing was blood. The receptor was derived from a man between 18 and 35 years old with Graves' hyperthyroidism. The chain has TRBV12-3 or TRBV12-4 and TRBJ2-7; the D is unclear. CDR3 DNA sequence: TGTGCCAGCAGTTCTTCTTTCAGGTCCAGCTCCTACGAGCAGTACTTC. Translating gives CASSSSFRSSSYEQYF.